This TCR beta chain was documented in a study of cytomegalovirus exposure and HLA in healthy donors. Donors sampled were nominally healthy, though unrecorded immune exposures were likely. Primers included in the PCR were 60 Vbeta and 13 Jbeta primers. TCRdb's table, derived via immunoSEQ multiplex PCR, lists solely in-frame clones and lacks some. The sample includes around 92,000 clones, 65% to 75% of them seen just once. The receptor was isolated from a female donor in good health and CMV-seropositive. Sequenced: PBMCs.

The CDR3 coding sequence is TGTGCCAGCAGTTTTGACAGGGCCATTGGCTACACCTTC. Its protein is CASSFDRAIGYTF. The chain couples TRBV28 to TRBJ1-2, with 7 bases identical to TRBD1. The ends lost 3 bases at V and 7 bases at J; junction bases unmatched: 5. The germline CDR1 and CDR2 sequences are MDHEN and SYDVKM. The CDR3 spans 13 residues.